This entry describes one T cell receptor (beta chain). The data were taken from a study of cytomegalovirus exposure and HLA in healthy donors. At the level of the study: A data release that came early held roughly 90 million unique TCRs from HLA-typed donors.

The junction had 5 bases not matched to a gene; V was cut back by 0 bases and J by 4 bases. The length of the CDR3 is 16 residues. The V gene's germline CDR1 is SGHRS and CDR2 YFSETQ. PCR employed 60 Vbeta and 13 Jbeta primers. Assay: immunoSEQ multiplex PCR; the TCRdb copy retains only in-frame clones and omits some. The clone table shows approximately 150,000 clones, with the ten largest holding roughly 1.6%. The TCR comes from a woman in her 40s in good health and CMV-seronegative. The sample consisted of PBMCs. The rearrangement joins TRBV5-1 to TRBJ2-3, with 10 positions matching TRBD2. In DNA form, the CDR3 reads TGCGCCAGCAGCTTGGCAGCTAGCGGGGGCCCAGATACGCAGTATTTT. It specifies CASSLAASGGPDTQYF.